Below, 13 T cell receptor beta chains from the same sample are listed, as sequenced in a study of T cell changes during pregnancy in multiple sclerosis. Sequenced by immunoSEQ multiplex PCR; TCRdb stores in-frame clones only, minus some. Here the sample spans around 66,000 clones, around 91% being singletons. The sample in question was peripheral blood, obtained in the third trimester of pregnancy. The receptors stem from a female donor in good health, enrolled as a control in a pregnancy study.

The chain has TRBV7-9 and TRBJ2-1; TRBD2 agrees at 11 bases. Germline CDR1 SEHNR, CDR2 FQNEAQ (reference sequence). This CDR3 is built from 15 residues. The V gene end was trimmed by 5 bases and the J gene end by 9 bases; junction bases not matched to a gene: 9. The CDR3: CASSPPLAGEGEQFF. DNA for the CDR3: TGTGCCAGCAGCCCCCCACTAGCGGGAGAAGGTGAGCAGTTCTTC. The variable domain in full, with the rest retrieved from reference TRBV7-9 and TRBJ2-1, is DTGVSQNPRHKITKRGQNVTFRCDPISEHNRLYWYRQTLGQGPEFLTYFQNEAQLEKSRLLSDRFSAERPKGSFSTLEIQRTEQGDSAMYLCASSPPLAGEGEQFFGPGTRLTVL.

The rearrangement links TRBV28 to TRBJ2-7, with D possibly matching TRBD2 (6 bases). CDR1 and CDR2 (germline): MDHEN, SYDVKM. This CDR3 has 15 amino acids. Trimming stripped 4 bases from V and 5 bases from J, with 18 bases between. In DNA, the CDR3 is TGTGCCAGCAGTTCGGGGGACTTCGTTTCGGACGAGCAGTACTTC. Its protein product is CASSSGDFVSDEQYF.

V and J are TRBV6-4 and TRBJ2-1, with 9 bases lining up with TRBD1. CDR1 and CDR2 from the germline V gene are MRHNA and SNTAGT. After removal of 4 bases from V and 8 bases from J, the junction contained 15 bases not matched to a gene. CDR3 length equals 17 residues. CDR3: CASSVIGGGQGLDEQFF. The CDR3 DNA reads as TGTGCCAGCAGTGTTATCGGAGGGGGACAGGGTCTAGATGAGCAGTTCTTC.

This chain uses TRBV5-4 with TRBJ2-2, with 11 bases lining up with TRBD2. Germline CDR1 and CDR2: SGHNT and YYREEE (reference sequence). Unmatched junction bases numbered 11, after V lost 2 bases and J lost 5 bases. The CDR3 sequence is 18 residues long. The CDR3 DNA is TGTGCCAGCAGCTTCGGCCCTAGCGGGGGGATAGGGACCGGGGAGCTGTTTTTT. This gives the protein CASSFGPSGGIGTGELFF.

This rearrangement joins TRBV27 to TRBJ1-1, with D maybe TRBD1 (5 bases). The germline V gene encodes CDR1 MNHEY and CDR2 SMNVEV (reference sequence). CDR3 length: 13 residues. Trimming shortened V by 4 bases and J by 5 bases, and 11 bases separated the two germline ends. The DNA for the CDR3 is TGTGCCAGCAGTTCCTGGGGGGGAACTGAAGCTTTCTTT. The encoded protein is CASSSWGGTEAFF.

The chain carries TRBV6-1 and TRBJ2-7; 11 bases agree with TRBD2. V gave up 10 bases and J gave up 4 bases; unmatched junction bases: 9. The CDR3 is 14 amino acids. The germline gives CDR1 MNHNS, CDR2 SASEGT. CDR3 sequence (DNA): TGTGCCACCCATCCCCTAGCGGGAGGATACGAGCAGTACTTC. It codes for CATHPLAGGYEQYF.

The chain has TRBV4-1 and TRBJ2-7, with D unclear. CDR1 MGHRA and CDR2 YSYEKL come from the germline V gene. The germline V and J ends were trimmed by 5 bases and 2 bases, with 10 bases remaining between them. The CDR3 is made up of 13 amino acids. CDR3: CASSMADPYEQYF. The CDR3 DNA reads TGCGCCAGCAGCATGGCAGATCCCTACGAGCAGTACTTC.

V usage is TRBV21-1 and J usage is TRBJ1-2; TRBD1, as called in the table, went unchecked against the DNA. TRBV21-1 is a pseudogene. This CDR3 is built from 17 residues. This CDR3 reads CASSKDRGRVTNYGYTF. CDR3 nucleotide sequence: TGTGCCAGCAGCAAAGACAGGGGGCGGGTAACTAACTATGGCTACACCTTC.

CDR3 protein: CASLRVTGVEKLFF. In DNA form, the CDR3 reads TGTGCCAGCCTTCGGGTAACAGGGGTTGAAAAACTGTTTTTT. The gene calls are TRBV6-1 and TRBJ1-4; TRBD1 matches 7 bases. Germline lookup yields CDR1 MNHNS and CDR2 SASEGT. The V gene end was trimmed by 8 bases and the J gene end by 7 bases; junction bases not matched to a gene: 10. The CDR3 is 14 residues long.

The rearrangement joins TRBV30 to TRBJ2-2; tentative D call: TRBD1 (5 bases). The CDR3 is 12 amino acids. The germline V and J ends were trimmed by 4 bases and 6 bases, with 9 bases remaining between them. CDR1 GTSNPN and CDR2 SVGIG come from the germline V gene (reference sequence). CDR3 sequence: CAWTGYAGELFF. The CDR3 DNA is TGTGCCTGGACAGGGTACGCCGGGGAGCTGTTTTTT.

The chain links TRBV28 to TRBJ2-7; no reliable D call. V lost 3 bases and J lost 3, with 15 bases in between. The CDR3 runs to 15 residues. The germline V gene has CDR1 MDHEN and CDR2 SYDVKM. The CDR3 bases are TGTGCCAGCAGTTTTAGAGGCCCAAACTACTACGAGCAGTACTTC. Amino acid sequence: CASSFRGPNYYEQYF.

The CDR3 loop is CSANRVYGYTF. The CDR3 coding sequence is TGCAGTGCTAACAGGGTCTATGGCTACACCTTC. This sequence joins TRBV20-1 and TRBJ1-2; maybe TRBD1 (6 bases). Germline V gene data show CDR1 as DFQATT and CDR2 as SNEGSKA (reference sequence). The CDR3 runs 11 residues. The V end was cut by 4 bases, the J end by 4 bases, with 7 bases between.

The CDR3 sequence: CASSQTTTRYGYTF. The CDR3 DNA reads TGTGCCAGCAGCCAAACGACGACTCGCTATGGCTACACCTTC. The chain uses TRBV13 and TRBJ1-2; D remains ambiguous. The V and J ends lost 5 bases and 4 bases respectively, with 14 bases between them. The CDR3 totals 14 residues. CDR1 is PRHDT and CDR2 is FYEKMQ in the germline V gene (reference sequence). The full variable domain, in which reference TRBV13 and TRBJ1-2 provide the parts outside the CDR3, is AAGVIQSPRHLIKEKRETATLKCYPIPRHDTVYWYQQGPGQDPQFLISFYEKMQSDKGSIPDRFSAQQFSDYHSELNMSSLELGDSALYFCASSQTTTRYGYTFGSGTRLTVV.